The 17 T cell receptor beta chains below all came from one sample that was sequenced in a study of response to subunit inactivated influenza vaccine (dated by TCRdb to 2017 to 2018). Libraries came from RT-PCR. The run used an Illumina HiSeq 2500. TCRdb's own reprocessing of the public reads used fastp at Q25 and MiXCR and kept productive beta chains. When rows share a CDR3 protein, they turn into one entry using the most common DNA and genes. In this sample the table shows about 170,000 distinct CDR3 sequences, approximately 11% of which occur a single time. 35% to 40% of the sample rests with the top ten. Sequencing was performed on CD8+ T cells sorted from PBMCs, taken less than 30 months after vaccination. These TCRs come from a man aged 45 to 70 who received an inactivated influenza vaccine. Donor details come from another sample of the same person, matched by shared clones.

The chain carries TRBV28 and TRBJ2-3, with D possibly TRBD2 on 6 matching bases. This CDR3 has 17 residues. Germline V gene sequence: CDR1 MDHEN, CDR2 SYDVKM. Trimming stripped 5 bases from V and 2 bases from J, with 20 bases between. The CDR3 spells CASSPDRAGPYTDTQYF. The CDR3 nucleotides read TGTGCCAGCAGTCCGGACCGGGCGGGACCGTACACAGATACGCAGTATTTT.

This rearrangement joins TRBV20-1 to TRBJ2-2; TRBD2 is a possible D gene (5 bases). CDR3 length: 15 residues. The V gene lost 0 bases and the J gene lost 0 bases, with 8 bases spanning the gap. CDR1 is DFQATT, CDR2 SNEGSKA, per germline (reference sequence). CDR3 amino acids: CSAREGGSNTGELFF. Written as DNA, the CDR3 is TGCAGTGCTAGAGAGGGCGGGTCGAACACCGGGGAGCTGTTTTTT.

This clonotype was detected a few times. CDR3 residues: CASSQDAHPLSNEQFF. DNA of the CDR3: TGCGCCAGCAGCCAAGATGCCCACCCCCTTTCCAATGAGCAGTTCTTC. This rearrangement joins TRBV4-1 to TRBJ2-1; D unresolved. This CDR3 spans 16 amino acids. Germline CDR1 and CDR2: MGHRA and YSYEKL. V shed 0 bases and J shed 6 bases, with 15 bases lying between them.

V usage is TRBV3-1 and J usage is TRBJ1-1, with unresolved D. Germline V gene sequence: CDR1 LGHDT, CDR2 YNNKEL (reference sequence). CDR3 length equals 15 residues. V lost 0 bases to trimming and J lost 0 bases, with 8 bases between them. CDR3 residues: CASSQDRQMNTEAFF. The CDR3 nucleotides are TGTGCCAGCAGCCAAGATAGACAAATGAACACTGAAGCTTTCTTT.

V and J are TRBV4-2 and TRBJ2-7, with 9 bases aligning to TRBD2. The J segment lost 2 bases and the V segment lost 5 bases, leaving 4 bases of the junction unmatched. The CDR3 has 14 amino acids. The germline V gene encodes CDR1 LGHNA and CDR2 YNFKEQ. The CDR3 nucleotides read TGTGCCAGCAGCGTGACTAGCGGACCCTACGAGCAGTACTTC. Its protein product is CASSVTSGPYEQYF.

A remark on this clonotype: A read error may be the cause here, since a much bigger clone is one base away. The chain links TRBV20-1 to TRBJ2-7, with 9 bases aligning to TRBD2. Losses at the gene ends were 6 bases for V and 4 bases for J; bases not matched to a gene: 10. In germline, CDR1 is DFQATT, CDR2 SNEGSKA (reference sequence). This CDR3 has 14 amino acids. The CDR3 region is CSAHRPAGGYEQYF. For the CDR3, the DNA is TGCAGTGCCCACAGACCAGCGGGGGGTTACGAGCAGTACTTC.

The chain recombines TRBV6-2 or TRBV6-3 with TRBJ1-1; no definite D call. The germline V gene encodes CDR1 MNHEY and CDR2 SVGEGT. V gave up 6 bases and J gave up 3 bases, with 11 bases separating them. The CDR3 totals 13 residues. CDR3: CASRLRQYTEAFF. The CDR3 region has the DNA TGTGCCAGCAGATTACGGCAGTACACTGAAGCTTTCTTT.

The sample holds many counts of this clonotype. The rearrangement joins TRBV29-1 to TRBJ2-1; D perhaps matches TRBD1 (6 bases). Trimming stripped 1 base from V and 8 bases from J, with 15 bases between. CDR3 length equals 14 residues. CDR1 and CDR2 (germline): SQVTM, ANQGSEA. In nucleotides, the CDR3 is TGCAGCGTTGAAGGGCTAGAGGGGGTCTATGAGCAGTTCTTC. It specifies CSVEGLEGVYEQFF.

This clonotype was seen only a few times. The chain is built from TRBV20-1 and TRBJ2-7; TRBD2 matches 8 bases. This CDR3 has 14 residues. Looked up from germline, CDR1 is DFQATT and CDR2 is SNEGSKA (reference sequence). V dropped 4 bases and J dropped 2; count of bases not matched to a gene: 7. CDR3 bases: TGCAGTGCTACCTATAGGGGACTAGCCTACGAGCAGTACTTC. This sequence encodes CSATYRGLAYEQYF.

This rearrangement joins TRBV14 to TRBJ2-3; D may match TRBD1 or TRBD2 (5 bases each). V was pared by 4 bases and J by 2 bases, with 16 bases between. In germline, CDR1 is SGHDN, CDR2 FVKESK. The CDR3 has 16 amino acids. The CDR3 sequence: CASSPFPRDHTDTQYF. In DNA, the CDR3 is TGTGCCAGCAGCCCCTTCCCTCGGGACCACACAGATACGCAGTATTTT.

This clonotype appeared a few times. In DNA, the CDR3 is TGTGCCAGCAGTTTGGTGGCAACTAATGAAAAACTGTTTTTT. This encodes CASSLVATNEKLFF. The gene calls are TRBV6-5 and TRBJ1-4; D is unresolved. Germline CDR1 and CDR2: MNHEY and SVGAGI. Trimming took 4 bases from V and 0 from J, leaving 6 bases between them. The CDR3 loop spans 14 amino acids.

The sample holds many counts of this clonotype. V and J are TRBV12-3 or TRBV12-4 and TRBJ2-1, with a tentative D call TRBD1 (6 bases). The CDR3 loop spans 14 amino acids. Trimming removed 7 bases at V and 7 bases at J, with 17 bases between. The CDR3 sequence: CASNPGDLGNEQFF. The CDR3 nucleotides read TGTGCCAGCAACCCAGGGGATTTGGGGAATGAGCAGTTCTTC.

This clonotype was observed a handful of times. V usage is TRBV29-1 and J usage is TRBJ2-1; 7 bases align to TRBD1. The CDR3 is 13 amino acids. CDR1 and CDR2 from the germline V gene are SQVTM and ANQGSEA. CDR3 amino acids: CIGKSGQTNEQFF. CDR3 in DNA: TGCATAGGAAAGTCGGGACAGACCAATGAGCAGTTCTTC.

The gene calls are TRBV6-2 or TRBV6-3 and TRBJ1-5; D remains unclear. CDR1 is MNHEY, CDR2 SVGEGT, per germline. There are 15 residues in the CDR3. Trimming cost V 5 bases and J 5 bases, with 16 bases left between them. The CDR3 DNA reads TGTGCCAGCAGTCCCCCGTTTGGCAGTTATCAGCCCCAGCATTTT. Its translation is CASSPPFGSYQPQHF.

In this sample, this clonotype turned up a few times. For the CDR3, the DNA is TGCGCCAGCAGCGTTTGGGAACAGGGCGTTGATGAGCAGTTCTTC. The encoded protein is CASSVWEQGVDEQFF. The genes are TRBV5-1 and TRBJ2-1; D perhaps matches TRBD1 (6 bases). Trimming pared 4 bases from V and 8 bases from J, leaving 19 bases between. This CDR3 has 15 amino acids. CDR1 and CDR2 (germline): SGHRS, YFSETQ.

The chain has TRBV4-2 and TRBJ1-2; TRBD1 aligns across 9 bases. The CDR3 covers 18 residues. V dropped 0 bases and J dropped 6; count of bases not matched to a gene: 14. CDR1 and CDR2 (germline): LGHNA, YNFKEQ. In DNA, the CDR3 is TGTGCCAGCAGCCAAGAGGCCTCCCGGGACAGGGTTTTCGATGGCTACACCTTC. It codes for CASSQEASRDRVFDGYTF.

The chain joins TRBV29-1 to TRBJ2-7, with 9 positions matching TRBD2. V was pared by 0 bases and J by 0 bases, with 3 bases of the junction left unmatched. Germline assignment: CDR1 SQVTM and CDR2 ANQGSEA. This CDR3 comprises 15 residues. The CDR3 DNA is TGCAGCGTTGAAGATCGTAGCGGGAGCTCCTACGAGCAGTACTTC. Protein sequence: CSVEDRSGSSYEQYF.